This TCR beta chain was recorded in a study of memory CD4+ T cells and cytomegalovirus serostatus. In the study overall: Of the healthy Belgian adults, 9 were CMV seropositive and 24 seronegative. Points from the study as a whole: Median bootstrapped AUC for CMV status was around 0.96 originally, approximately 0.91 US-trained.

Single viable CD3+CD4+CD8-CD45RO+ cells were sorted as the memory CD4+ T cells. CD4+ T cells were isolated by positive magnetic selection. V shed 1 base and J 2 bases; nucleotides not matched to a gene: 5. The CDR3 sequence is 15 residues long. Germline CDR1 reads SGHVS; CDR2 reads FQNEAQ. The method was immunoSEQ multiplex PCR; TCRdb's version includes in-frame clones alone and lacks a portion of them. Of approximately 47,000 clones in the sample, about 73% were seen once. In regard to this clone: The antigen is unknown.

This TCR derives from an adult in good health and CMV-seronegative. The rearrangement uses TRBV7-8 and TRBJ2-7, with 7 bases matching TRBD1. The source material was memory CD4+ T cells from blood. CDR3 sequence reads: CASSLVAQGAYEQYF. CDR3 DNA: TGTGCCAGCAGCTTAGTTGCGCAGGGGGCCTACGAGCAGTACTTC.